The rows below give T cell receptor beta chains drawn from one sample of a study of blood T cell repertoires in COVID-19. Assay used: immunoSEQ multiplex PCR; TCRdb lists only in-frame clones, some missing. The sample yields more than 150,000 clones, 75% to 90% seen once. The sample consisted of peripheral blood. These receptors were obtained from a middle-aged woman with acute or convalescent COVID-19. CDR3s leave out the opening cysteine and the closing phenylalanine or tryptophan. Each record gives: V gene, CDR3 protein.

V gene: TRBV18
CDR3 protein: ASSPMGSSNQPQH

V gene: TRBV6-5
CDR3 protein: AAALSIGYEQY

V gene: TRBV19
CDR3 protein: ASTPGVAGGPSDTQY

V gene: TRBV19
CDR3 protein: ASSFYYRDRGFLLIIANYGYT

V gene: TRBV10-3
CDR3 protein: AIRGLAADTQY

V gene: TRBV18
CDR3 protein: ASSPRTKGAQGANVLT

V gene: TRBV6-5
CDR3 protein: ASTTFLSNEQF

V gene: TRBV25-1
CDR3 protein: ASSALAGNTIY

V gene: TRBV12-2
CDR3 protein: ASRPRLPRISYEQY

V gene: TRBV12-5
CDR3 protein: ASGLALAGELF

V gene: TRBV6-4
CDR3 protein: ASKEGSGEADTQY

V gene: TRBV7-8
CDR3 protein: ASSPPQGHLF

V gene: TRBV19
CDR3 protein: ASSIAGSNQPQH

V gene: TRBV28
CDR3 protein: ASIWGEGEQF

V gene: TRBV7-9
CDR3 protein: ASSSSTSDYLEEQF

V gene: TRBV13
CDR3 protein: ASSLERDRVSGGYT

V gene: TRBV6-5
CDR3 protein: ASSYATGTMNTEAF

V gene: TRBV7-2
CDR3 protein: ASSLFRFTGELF

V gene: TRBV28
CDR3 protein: ASSWGEKDTEAF

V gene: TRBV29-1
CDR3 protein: SVYGSSYNEQF

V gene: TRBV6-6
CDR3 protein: ASSGPGKNVLT

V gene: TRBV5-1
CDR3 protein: ASSLAGAGTYGYT

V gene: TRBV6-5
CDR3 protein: ASYSTEAF

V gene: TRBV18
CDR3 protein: ASSPAAGNTIY